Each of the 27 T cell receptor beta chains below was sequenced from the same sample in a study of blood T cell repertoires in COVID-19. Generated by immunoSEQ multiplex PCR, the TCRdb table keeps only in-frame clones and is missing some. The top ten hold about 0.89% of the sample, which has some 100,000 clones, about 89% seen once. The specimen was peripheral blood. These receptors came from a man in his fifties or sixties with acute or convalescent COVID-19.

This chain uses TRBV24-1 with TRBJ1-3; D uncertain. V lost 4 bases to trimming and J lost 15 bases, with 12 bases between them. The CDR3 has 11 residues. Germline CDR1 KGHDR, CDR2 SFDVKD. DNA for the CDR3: TGTGCCACCAGTGAACTTCAGAGGGCATATTTT. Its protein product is CATSELQRAYF.

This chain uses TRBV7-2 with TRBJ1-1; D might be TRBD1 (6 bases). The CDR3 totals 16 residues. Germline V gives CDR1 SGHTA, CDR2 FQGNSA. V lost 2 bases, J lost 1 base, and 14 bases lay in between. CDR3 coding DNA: TGTGCCAGCAGCTTACCCTGGACAGCTACGAACACTGAAGCTTTCTTT. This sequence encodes CASSLPWTATNTEAFF.

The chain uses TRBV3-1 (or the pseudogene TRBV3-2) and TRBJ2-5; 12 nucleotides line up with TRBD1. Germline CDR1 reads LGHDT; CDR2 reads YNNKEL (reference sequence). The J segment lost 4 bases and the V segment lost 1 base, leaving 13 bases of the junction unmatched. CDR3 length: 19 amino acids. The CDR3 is CASSQVLIWGQGAGETQYF. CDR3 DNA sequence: TGTGCCAGCAGCCAAGTTTTGATCTGGGGACAGGGGGCAGGAGAGACCCAGTACTTC.

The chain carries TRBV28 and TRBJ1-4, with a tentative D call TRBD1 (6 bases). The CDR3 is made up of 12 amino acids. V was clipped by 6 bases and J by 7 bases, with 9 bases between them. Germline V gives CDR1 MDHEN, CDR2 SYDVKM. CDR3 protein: CASRLRGEKLFF. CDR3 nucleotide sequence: TGTGCCAGCAGACTCAGGGGTGAAAAACTGTTTTTT.

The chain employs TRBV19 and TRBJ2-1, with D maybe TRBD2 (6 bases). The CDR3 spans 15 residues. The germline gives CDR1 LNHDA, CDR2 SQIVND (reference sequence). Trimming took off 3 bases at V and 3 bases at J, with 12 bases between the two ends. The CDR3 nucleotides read TGTGCCAGTAGTATCTCGCTAGCGAGCTACAATGAGCAGTTCTTC. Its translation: CASSISLASYNEQFF.

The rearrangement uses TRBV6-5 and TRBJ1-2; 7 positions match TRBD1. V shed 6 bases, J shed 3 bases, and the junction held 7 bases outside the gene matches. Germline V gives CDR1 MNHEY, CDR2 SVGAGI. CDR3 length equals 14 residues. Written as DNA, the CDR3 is TGTGCCAGCAGATCCTTGGACAGGCACTATGGCTACACCTTC. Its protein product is CASRSLDRHYGYTF.

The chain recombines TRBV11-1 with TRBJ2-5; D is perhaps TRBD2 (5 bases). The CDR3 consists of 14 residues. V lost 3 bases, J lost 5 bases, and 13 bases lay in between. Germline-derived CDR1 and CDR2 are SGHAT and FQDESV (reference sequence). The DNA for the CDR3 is TGTGCCAGCAGCTTGCTAAGCCGCGGGGAGACCCAGTACTTC. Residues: CASSLLSRGETQYF.

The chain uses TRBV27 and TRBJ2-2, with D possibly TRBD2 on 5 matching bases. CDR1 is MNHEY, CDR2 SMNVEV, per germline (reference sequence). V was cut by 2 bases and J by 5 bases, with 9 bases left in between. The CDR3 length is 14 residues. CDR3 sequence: CASSLISGTGELFF. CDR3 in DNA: TGTGCCAGCAGTTTAATTTCGGGGACCGGGGAGCTGTTTTTT.

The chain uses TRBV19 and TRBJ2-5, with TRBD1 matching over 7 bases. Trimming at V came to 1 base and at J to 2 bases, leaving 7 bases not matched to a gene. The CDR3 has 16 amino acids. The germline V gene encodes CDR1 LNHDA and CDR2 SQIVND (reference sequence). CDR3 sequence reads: CASSIARQGQQETQYF. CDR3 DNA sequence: TGTGCCAGTAGTATAGCCCGACAGGGACAGCAAGAGACCCAGTACTTC.

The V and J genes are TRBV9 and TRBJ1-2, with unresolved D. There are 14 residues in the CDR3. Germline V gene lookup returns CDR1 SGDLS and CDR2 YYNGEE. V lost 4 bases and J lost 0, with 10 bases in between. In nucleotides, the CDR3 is TGTGCCAGCAGCACCCAAGCAACTAACTATGGCTACACCTTC. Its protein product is CASSTQATNYGYTF.

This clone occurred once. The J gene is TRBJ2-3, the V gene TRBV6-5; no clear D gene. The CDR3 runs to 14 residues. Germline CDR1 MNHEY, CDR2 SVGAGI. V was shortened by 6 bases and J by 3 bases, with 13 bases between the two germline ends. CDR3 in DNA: TGTGCCAGCAGCACCCGGATAGCAACAGATACGCAGTATTTT. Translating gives CASSTRIATDTQYF.

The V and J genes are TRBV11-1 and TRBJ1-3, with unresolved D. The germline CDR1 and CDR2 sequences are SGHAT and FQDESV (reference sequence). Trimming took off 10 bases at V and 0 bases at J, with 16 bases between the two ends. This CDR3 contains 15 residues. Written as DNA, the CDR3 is TGTGCCAACCACTACACGGTAATCTCTGGAAACACCATATATTTT. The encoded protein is CANHYTVISGNTIYF.

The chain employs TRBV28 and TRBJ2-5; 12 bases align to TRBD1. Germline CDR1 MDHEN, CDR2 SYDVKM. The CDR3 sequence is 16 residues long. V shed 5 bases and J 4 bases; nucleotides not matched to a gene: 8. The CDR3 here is CASSETGTGGVETQYF. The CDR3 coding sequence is TGTGCCAGCAGTGAAACCGGGACAGGGGGCGTAGAGACCCAGTACTTC.

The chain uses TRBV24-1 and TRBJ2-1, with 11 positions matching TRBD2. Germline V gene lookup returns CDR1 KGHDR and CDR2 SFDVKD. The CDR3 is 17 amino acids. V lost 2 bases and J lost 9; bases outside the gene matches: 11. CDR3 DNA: TGTGCCACCAGTGATTCCGGGACTAGCGGCCTAGGGTCTGAGCAGTTCTTC. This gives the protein CATSDSGTSGLGSEQFF.

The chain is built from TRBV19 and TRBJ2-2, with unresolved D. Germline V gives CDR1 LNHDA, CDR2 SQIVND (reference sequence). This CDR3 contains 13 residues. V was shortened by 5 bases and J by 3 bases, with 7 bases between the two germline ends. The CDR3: CASSLRDTGELFF. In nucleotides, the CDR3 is TGTGCCAGTAGTTTAAGAGACACCGGGGAGCTGTTTTTT.

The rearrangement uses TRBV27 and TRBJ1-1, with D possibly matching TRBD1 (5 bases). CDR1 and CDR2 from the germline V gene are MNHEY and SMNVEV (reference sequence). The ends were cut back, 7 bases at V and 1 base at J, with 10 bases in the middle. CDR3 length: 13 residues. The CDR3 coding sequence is TGTGCCAGCAAGCTAACAGGGAACACTGAAGCTTTCTTT. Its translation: CASKLTGNTEAFF.

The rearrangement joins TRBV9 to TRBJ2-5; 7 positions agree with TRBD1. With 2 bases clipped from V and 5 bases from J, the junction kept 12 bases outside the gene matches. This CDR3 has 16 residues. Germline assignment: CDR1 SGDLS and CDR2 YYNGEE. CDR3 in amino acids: CASSVGQASNRETQYF. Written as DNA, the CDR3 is TGTGCCAGCAGCGTCGGACAGGCCTCGAATCGGGAGACCCAGTACTTC.

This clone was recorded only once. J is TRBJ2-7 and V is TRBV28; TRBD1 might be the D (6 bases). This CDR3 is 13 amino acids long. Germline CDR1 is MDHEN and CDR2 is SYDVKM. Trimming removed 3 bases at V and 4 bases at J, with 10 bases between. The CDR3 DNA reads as TGTGCCAGCAGTTTCACCAGGGGATACGAGCAGTACTTC. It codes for CASSFTRGYEQYF.

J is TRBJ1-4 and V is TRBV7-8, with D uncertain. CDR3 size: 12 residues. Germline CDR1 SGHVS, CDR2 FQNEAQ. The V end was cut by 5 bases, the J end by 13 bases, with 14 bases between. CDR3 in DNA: TGTGCCAGCAGCCCTGGCGGCAGAAGACTGTTTTTT. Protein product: CASSPGGRRLFF. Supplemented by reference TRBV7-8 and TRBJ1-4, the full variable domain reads GAGVSQSPRYKVAKRGQDVALRCDPISGHVSLFWYQQALGQGPEFLTYFQNEAQLDKSGLPSDRFFAERPEGSVSTLKIQRTQQEDSAVYLCASSPGGRRLFFGSGTQLSVL.

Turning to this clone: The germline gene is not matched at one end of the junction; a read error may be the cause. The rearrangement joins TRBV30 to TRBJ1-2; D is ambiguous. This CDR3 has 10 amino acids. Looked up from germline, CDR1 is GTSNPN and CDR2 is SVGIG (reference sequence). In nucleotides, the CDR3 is TGTGCCTGGAGCAATCCGGGGATCAACTTC. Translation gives CAWSNPGINF. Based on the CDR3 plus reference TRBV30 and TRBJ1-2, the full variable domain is SQTIHQWPATLVQPVGSPLSLECTVEGTSNPNLYWYRQAAGRGLQLLFYSVGIGQISSEVPQNLSASRPQDRQFILSSKKLLLSDSGFYLCAWSNPGINFGSGTRLTVV.

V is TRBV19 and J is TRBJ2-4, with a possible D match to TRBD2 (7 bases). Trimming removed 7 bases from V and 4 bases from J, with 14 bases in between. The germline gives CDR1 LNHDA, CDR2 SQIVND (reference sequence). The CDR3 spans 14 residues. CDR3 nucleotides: TGTGCCAGTACTCGGGGGCGGGGGAAAAACATTCAGTACTTC. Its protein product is CASTRGRGKNIQYF.

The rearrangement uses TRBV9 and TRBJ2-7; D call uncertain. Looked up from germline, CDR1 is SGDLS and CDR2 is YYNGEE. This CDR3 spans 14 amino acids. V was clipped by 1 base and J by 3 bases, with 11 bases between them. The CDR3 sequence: CASSVTQAGYEQYF. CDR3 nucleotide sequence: TGTGCCAGCAGCGTAACCCAGGCCGGCTACGAGCAGTACTTC.

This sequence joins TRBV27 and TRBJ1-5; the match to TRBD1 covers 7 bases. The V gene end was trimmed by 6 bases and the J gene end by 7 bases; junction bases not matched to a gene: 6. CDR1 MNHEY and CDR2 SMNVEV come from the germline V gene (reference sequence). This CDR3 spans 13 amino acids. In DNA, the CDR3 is TGTGCCAGCAGATCGACAGGGAACCAGCCCCAGCATTTT. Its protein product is CASRSTGNQPQHF.

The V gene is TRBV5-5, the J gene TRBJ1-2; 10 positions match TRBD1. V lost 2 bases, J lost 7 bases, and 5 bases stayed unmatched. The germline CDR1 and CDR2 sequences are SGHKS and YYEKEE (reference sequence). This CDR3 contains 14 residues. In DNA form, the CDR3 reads TGTGCCAGCAGCTTAGGGGACAGGGGAATTGGCTACACCTTC. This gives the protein CASSLGDRGIGYTF.

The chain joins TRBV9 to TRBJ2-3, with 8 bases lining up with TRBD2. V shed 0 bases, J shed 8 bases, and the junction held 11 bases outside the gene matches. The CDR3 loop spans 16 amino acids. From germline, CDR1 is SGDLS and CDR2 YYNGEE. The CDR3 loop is CASSVDPGGPESTQYF. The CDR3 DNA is TGTGCCAGCAGCGTAGATCCGGGAGGGCCTGAGAGTACGCAGTATTTT.

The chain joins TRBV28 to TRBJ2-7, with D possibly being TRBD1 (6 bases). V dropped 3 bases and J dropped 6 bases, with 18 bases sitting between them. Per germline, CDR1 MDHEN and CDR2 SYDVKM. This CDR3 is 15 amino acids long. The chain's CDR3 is CASSLISRVGAEQYF. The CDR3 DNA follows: TGTGCCAGCAGTTTGATTAGTAGAGTGGGGGCCGAGCAGTACTTC.

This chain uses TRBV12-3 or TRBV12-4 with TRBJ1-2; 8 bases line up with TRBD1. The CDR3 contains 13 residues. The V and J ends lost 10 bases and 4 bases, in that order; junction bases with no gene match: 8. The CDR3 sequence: CATGRTGLYGYTF. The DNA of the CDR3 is TGTGCCACCGGGCGGACAGGGCTCTATGGCTACACCTTC.